The 24 T cell receptor beta chains in this list originate from one sample, sequenced in a study of siplizumab effects on memory and regulatory T cells. Some clones are missing from TCRdb's copy, which holds only in-frame ones; the method was immunoSEQ multiplex PCR. The table shows some 100,000 clones, with 94% occurring only once. Sequencing was performed on Tregs sorted from blood. All receptors derive from a human donor in good health.

The J gene is TRBJ1-5, the V gene TRBV4-2; 7 bases agree with TRBD1. The CDR3 sequence is 16 residues long. Looked up from germline, CDR1 is LGHNA and CDR2 is YNFKEQ. Trimming cost V 5 bases and J 7 bases; bases outside gene matches: 14. CDR3 nucleotide sequence: TGTGCCAGCAGCGCGGACAGGTCAAACATATACCAGCCCCAGCATTTT. Protein sequence: CASSADRSNIYQPQHF.

V and J are TRBV7-3 and TRBJ2-3, with 10 bases aligning to TRBD2. The CDR3 is made up of 12 amino acids. Looked up from germline, CDR1 is SGHTA and CDR2 is FQGTGA. The V and J ends lost 4 bases and 11 bases, in that order; junction bases with no gene match: 3. The CDR3 protein is CASSSIAGGQYF. CDR3 in DNA: TGTGCCAGCAGCTCAATAGCGGGAGGGCAGTATTTT.

This chain connects TRBV15 to TRBJ2-7; D is perhaps TRBD1 (7 bases). The germline V gene has CDR1 LNHNV and CDR2 YYDKDF (reference sequence). Trimming shortened V by 3 bases and J by 5 bases, and 14 bases separated the two germline ends. This CDR3 has 14 amino acids. CDR3 bases: TGTGCCACCAGCAGGGCGGGACAGATCCACGAGCAGTACTTC. Amino acids: CATSRAGQIHEQYF.

This clone is a singleton in its sample. This chain joins TRBV5-1 and TRBJ1-2; no clear D gene. The CDR3 spans 14 residues. Trimming took 2 bases from V and 1 from J, leaving 9 bases between them. CDR1 and CDR2 from the germline V gene are SGHRS and YFSETQ. The CDR3 reads CASSFGSNNYGYTF. Here the CDR3 DNA reads TGCGCCAGCAGCTTCGGCAGTAATAACTATGGCTACACCTTC.

The chain is built from TRBV28 and TRBJ2-2; D might be TRBD2 (6 bases). The germline V gene has CDR1 MDHEN and CDR2 SYDVKM. The V end was cut by 4 bases, the J end by 0 bases, with 9 bases between. The CDR3 totals 15 residues. The CDR3 here is CASSSLASNTGELFF. The CDR3 nucleotides read TGTGCCAGCAGTTCCCTAGCGTCGAACACCGGGGAGCTGTTTTTT. Full variable domain (missing parts from reference TRBV28 and TRBJ2-2): DVKVTQSSRYLVKRTGEKVFLECVQDMDHENMFWYRQDPGLGLRLIYFSYDVKMKEKGDIPEGYSVSREKKERFSLILESASTNQTSMYLCASSSLASNTGELFFGEGSRLTVL.

The chain joins TRBV10-3 to TRBJ2-1; D not resolved. The CDR3 sequence is 15 residues long. V lost 2 bases, J lost 3 bases, and 11 bases lay in between. Germline loops: CDR1 ENHRY, CDR2 SYGVKD. The CDR3, as DNA: TGTGCCATCAGTGAGAAACAGCTAAACTACAATGAGCAGTTCTTC. Encoded protein: CAISEKQLNYNEQFF.

V gene TRBV7-3 combines with J gene TRBJ2-1; no clear D gene. CDR1 is SGHTA, CDR2 FQGTGA, per germline. Trimming took off 2 bases at V and 5 bases at J, with 13 bases between the two ends. The CDR3 runs to 15 residues. The CDR3 spells CASSLGPLIDNEQFF. The CDR3 region has the DNA TGTGCCAGCAGCTTAGGACCGCTCATAGACAATGAGCAGTTCTTC. The variable domain in full, completed from reference TRBV7-3 and TRBJ2-1, reads GAGVSQTPSNKVTEKGKYVELRCDPISGHTALYWYRQSLGQGPEFLIYFQGTGAADDSGLPNDRFFAVRPEGSVSTLKIQRTERGDSAVYLCASSLGPLIDNEQFFGPGTRLTVL.

V usage is TRBV13 and J usage is TRBJ1-1, with unresolved D. CDR1 is PRHDT and CDR2 is FYEKMQ in the germline V gene (reference sequence). V lost 3 bases to trimming and J lost 4 bases, with 12 bases between them. CDR3 length: 14 residues. This CDR3 reads CASSFGLRVTEAFF. CDR3 sequence (DNA): TGTGCCAGCAGCTTTGGCCTAAGGGTCACTGAAGCTTTCTTT.

The rearrangement uses TRBV28 and TRBJ2-6; 7 bases line up with TRBD1. V shed 5 bases, J shed 0 bases, and the junction held 1 base outside the gene matches. The CDR3 is made up of 15 amino acids. CDR1 is MDHEN and CDR2 is SYDVKM in the germline V gene. CDR3 in amino acids: CASSRDSSGANVLTF. DNA of the CDR3: TGTGCCAGCAGTCGGGACAGCTCTGGGGCCAACGTCCTGACTTTC.

This chain links TRBV28 with TRBJ1-3, with D hard to call. V was cut by 6 bases and J by 1 base, with 7 bases left in between. CDR1 is MDHEN, CDR2 SYDVKM, per germline. The CDR3 length is 13 residues. CDR3 loop: CASRGLSGNTIYF. DNA of the CDR3: TGTGCCAGCAGGGGCCTATCTGGAAACACCATATATTTT.

V usage is TRBV27 and J usage is TRBJ2-3; the D gene is possibly TRBD1 (5 bases). V gave up 2 bases and J gave up 0 bases, with 9 bases separating them. This CDR3 is built from 15 residues. The germline CDR1 and CDR2 sequences are MNHEY and SMNVEV (reference sequence). The CDR3 DNA sequence: TGTGCCAGCAGTTTAGGACATTCTAGCACAGATACGCAGTATTTT. This encodes CASSLGHSSTDTQYF.

This rearrangement joins TRBV13 to TRBJ2-5; D may be TRBD2 (6 bases). V gave up 1 base and J gave up 2 bases, with 14 bases separating them. The CDR3 spans 16 residues. Germline V gives CDR1 PRHDT, CDR2 FYEKMQ (reference sequence). The CDR3 sequence is CASSLAAGYGQETQYF. As DNA, the CDR3 is TGTGCCAGCAGCTTAGCGGCGGGATACGGGCAAGAGACCCAGTACTTC.

The V and J genes are TRBV29-1 and TRBJ2-2; tentatively, D is TRBD1 or TRBD2 (6 bases each). The V gene lost 6 bases and the J gene lost 8 bases, with 13 bases spanning the gap. The CDR3 contains 12 residues. CDR1 SQVTM and CDR2 ANQGSEA come from the germline V gene. CDR3 protein: CSVGGARGELFF. The CDR3 coding sequence is TGCAGCGTCGGGGGCGCAAGGGGGGAGCTGTTTTTT.

The genes are TRBV27 and TRBJ2-5; 7 positions agree with TRBD2. The V gene's germline CDR1 is MNHEY and CDR2 SMNVEV (reference sequence). The CDR3 has 12 amino acids. The trim removed 5 bases at V and 6 bases at J, leaving 3 bases unmatched. CDR3 sequence reads: CASSQGGKTQYF. The DNA for the CDR3 is TGTGCCAGCAGTCAGGGAGGGAAGACCCAGTACTTC.

The genes are TRBV29-1 and TRBJ1-4; D may be TRBD1 (5 bases). V was pared by 4 bases and J by 7 bases, with 13 bases between. Germline CDR1 is SQVTM and CDR2 is ANQGSEA. CDR3 length: 13 residues. CDR3 DNA: TGCAGCGTTGGGGACCGAATGACTGAAAAACTGTTTTTT. Its translation: CSVGDRMTEKLFF.

The chain joins TRBV7-6 to TRBJ2-1; a possible D gene is TRBD2 (7 bases). The CDR3 length is 16 residues. Per the germline V gene, CDR1 is SGHVS and CDR2 is FNYEAQ. Trimming pared 4 bases from V and 5 bases from J, leaving 18 bases between. The CDR3 sequence is CASSSIRTRGNNEQFF. DNA of the CDR3: TGTGCCAGCAGCTCAATAAGGACTAGGGGGAACAATGAGCAGTTCTTC.

The gene calls are TRBV7-3 and TRBJ2-1; tentatively, D is TRBD2 (6 bases). The CDR3 runs to 15 residues. V lost 5 bases and J 8 bases, leaving 19 bases between the germline ends. Germline V gene sequence: CDR1 SGHTA, CDR2 FQGTGA. CDR3 amino acids: CASSPEGREEDEQFF. The CDR3 DNA is TGTGCCAGCAGCCCCGAAGGGCGGGAAGAGGATGAGCAGTTCTTC.

This chain connects TRBV4-1 to TRBJ2-4; D unresolved. CDR1 MGHRA and CDR2 YSYEKL come from the germline V gene. V lost 4 bases, J lost 0 bases, and 13 bases lay in between. The CDR3 is 16 amino acids. CDR3 protein: CASSRADNPAKNIQYF. In nucleotides, the CDR3 is TGCGCCAGCAGCCGAGCCGACAACCCAGCCAAAAACATTCAGTACTTC.

J is TRBJ1-1 and V is TRBV7-9; D is uncertain. CDR1 is SEHNR, CDR2 FQNEAQ, per germline (reference sequence). V was pared by 5 bases and J by 0 bases, with 10 bases between. The CDR3 is made up of 14 amino acids. The chain's CDR3 is CASSRGRMNTEAFF. The CDR3 nucleotides read TGTGCCAGCAGCCGCGGACGGATGAACACTGAAGCTTTCTTT.

J is TRBJ2-5 and V is TRBV28; 9 bases agree with TRBD2. Germline lookup yields CDR1 MDHEN and CDR2 SYDVKM. This CDR3 contains 17 residues. V shed 2 bases, J shed 11 bases, and the junction held 18 bases outside the gene matches. DNA for the CDR3: TGTGCCAGCAGTTTACGCCGCCTTAGCGGGAGAAGTAGGGAGCAGTACTTC. Its protein is CASSLRRLSGRSREQYF.

The genes are TRBV18 and TRBJ1-1, with D perhaps TRBD1 (5 bases). Germline-derived CDR1 and CDR2 are KGHSH and LQKENI. This CDR3 has 18 residues. With 0 bases removed from V and 5 bases from J, the gap between germline ends came to 22 bases. For the CDR3, the DNA is TGTGCCAGCTCACCACCGGTTTTTTTGTCAGGGAGGGGTACTGAAGCTTTCTTT. This gives the protein CASSPPVFLSGRGTEAFF.

The J gene is TRBJ2-7, the V gene TRBV5-1; D remains ambiguous. Germline V lookup: CDR1 SGHRS, CDR2 YFSETQ. V was shortened by 0 bases and J by 5 bases, with 6 bases between the two germline ends. CDR3 length: 12 residues. The DNA for the CDR3 is TGCGCCAGCAGCTTGGTCCTCAACGAGCAGTACTTC. Protein product: CASSLVLNEQYF.

The V and J genes are TRBV6-1 and TRBJ1-1; D gene unclear. V was clipped by 4 bases and J by 2 bases, with 8 bases between them. The CDR3 extends over 13 amino acids. Per the germline V gene, CDR1 is MNHNS and CDR2 is SASEGT. The CDR3 reads CASSGPGNTEAFF. CDR3 sequence (DNA): TGTGCCAGCAGTGGACCAGGTAACACTGAAGCTTTCTTT.

The CDR3 reads CASSLEAMSSYEQYF. CDR3 nucleotides: TGCGCCAGCAGCTTAGAGGCTATGAGCTCCTACGAGCAGTACTTC. The J gene is TRBJ2-7, the V gene TRBV5-1; no definite D call. The CDR3 length is 15 residues. The germline gives CDR1 SGHRS, CDR2 YFSETQ. The V and J ends lost 2 bases and 0 bases respectively, with 12 bases between them.